This is a list of T cell receptor beta chains from one sample in a study of T cell responses to AZD1222 COVID-19 vaccine. Measured with immunoSEQ multiplex PCR; TCRdb has only the in-frame clones, and not every one. The sample contains 150,000 to 180,000 clones, around nine tenths of which appear only once. Sequences were derived from peripheral blood, sampled on day 0 of AZD1222 vaccination. These receptors were taken from an adult in good health. The CDR3 runs from the conserved cysteine through the conserved F or W. Fields, in order: J gene, V gene, CDR3 length, clone size, D gene, CDR3 protein, CDR3 DNA. D genes are given only for firm matches. For some rows the clone size is stated as once, few or many, or as a class when expanded; others skip it.

j_gene: TRBJ1-2
v_gene: TRBV27
len: 16
abundance: -
d_gene: TRBD1
CDR3aa: CASSRNRGQTNYGYTF
CDR3nt: TGTGCCAGCAGTCGTAACAGGGGCCAAACTAACTATGGCTACACCTTC

j_gene: TRBJ2-6
v_gene: TRBV30
len: 13
abundance: -
d_gene: -
CDR3aa: CAWSPLSANVLTF
CDR3nt: TGTGCCTGGAGTCCCCTGTCTGCCAACGTCCTGACTTTC

j_gene: TRBJ2-1
v_gene: TRBV6-1
len: 16
abundance: -
d_gene: TRBD2
CDR3aa: CASSEGGSGRAHEQFF
CDR3nt: TGTGCCAGCAGTGAAGGGGGCAGCGGGAGGGCCCATGAGCAGTTCTTC

j_gene: TRBJ1-1
v_gene: TRBV14
len: 15
abundance: -
d_gene: -
CDR3aa: CASSLSRSGNTEAFF
CDR3nt: TGTGCCAGCAGCCTCTCTAGATCGGGAAACACTGAAGCTTTCTTT

j_gene: TRBJ1-2
v_gene: TRBV9
len: 15
abundance: -
d_gene: -
CDR3aa: CASSVGQRSNYGYTF
CDR3nt: TGTGCCAGCAGCGTTGGACAGCGATCCAACTATGGCTACACCTTC

j_gene: TRBJ2-3
v_gene: TRBV5-1
len: 16
abundance: -
d_gene: -
CDR3aa: CASSFFRIASTDTQYF
CDR3nt: TGCGCCAGCAGCTTCTTCAGAATCGCTAGCACAGATACGCAGTATTTT

j_gene: TRBJ2-1
v_gene: TRBV29-1
len: 14
abundance: -
d_gene: -
CDR3aa: CSVNRDSSYNEQFF
CDR3nt: TGCAGCGTGAACCGGGACTCATCCTACAATGAGCAGTTCTTC

j_gene: TRBJ2-1
v_gene: TRBV13
len: 16
abundance: -
d_gene: -
CDR3aa: CASSLGLGLQNNEQFF
CDR3nt: TGTGCCAGCAGCTTAGGGCTGGGCCTTCAAAACAATGAGCAGTTCTTC

j_gene: TRBJ1-5
v_gene: TRBV7-9
len: 15
abundance: -
d_gene: -
CDR3aa: CASSWDGDIRQPQHF
CDR3nt: TGTGCCAGCAGCTGGGACGGGGACATCAGACAGCCCCAGCATTTT

j_gene: TRBJ2-7
v_gene: TRBV15
len: 15
abundance: -
d_gene: -
CDR3aa: CATSRILGRTHEQYF
CDR3nt: TGTGCCACCAGCAGAATTTTGGGAAGAACCCACGAGCAGTACTTC

j_gene: TRBJ1-5
v_gene: TRBV7-6
len: 15
abundance: -
d_gene: TRBD1
CDR3aa: CASSQGQGRVQPQHF
CDR3nt: TGTGCCAGCAGCCAGGGACAGGGACGGGTTCAGCCCCAGCATTTT

j_gene: TRBJ1-2
v_gene: TRBV29-1
len: 12
abundance: -
d_gene: TRBD1
CDR3aa: CSGGEGARGYTF
CDR3nt: TGCAGCGGAGGGGAGGGGGCGAGGGGCTACACCTTC

j_gene: TRBJ2-7
v_gene: TRBV10-2
len: 15
abundance: -
d_gene: TRBD2
CDR3aa: CASSEPGSGRYEQYF
CDR3nt: TGCGCCAGCAGTGAACCGGGTAGCGGGAGGTACGAGCAGTACTTC

j_gene: TRBJ2-3
v_gene: TRBV6-2/TRBV6-3
len: 15
abundance: once
d_gene: TRBD1
CDR3aa: CASSVLGQGSDTQYF
CDR3nt: TGTGCCAGCAGTGTTTTGGGACAGGGGTCAGATACGCAGTATTTT